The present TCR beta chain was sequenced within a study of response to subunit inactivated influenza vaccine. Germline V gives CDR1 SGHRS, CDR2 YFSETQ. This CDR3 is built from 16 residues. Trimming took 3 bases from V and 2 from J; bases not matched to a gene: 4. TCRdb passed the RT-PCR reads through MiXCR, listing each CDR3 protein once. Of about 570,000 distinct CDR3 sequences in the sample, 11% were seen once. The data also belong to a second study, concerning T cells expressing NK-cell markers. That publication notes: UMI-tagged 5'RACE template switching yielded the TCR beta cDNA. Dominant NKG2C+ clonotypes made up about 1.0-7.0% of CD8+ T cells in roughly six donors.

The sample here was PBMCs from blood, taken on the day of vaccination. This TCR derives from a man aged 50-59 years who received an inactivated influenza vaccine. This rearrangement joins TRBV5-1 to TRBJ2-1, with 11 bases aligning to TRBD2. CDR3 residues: CASSSMTSGAYNEQFF. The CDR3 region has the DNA TGCGCCAGCAGCTCGATGACTAGCGGGGCCTACAATGAGCAGTTCTTC.